This entry describes one T cell receptor (beta chain). TCRdb's table, derived via immunoSEQ multiplex PCR, lists solely in-frame clones and lacks some. The top ten hold about 5.8% of the sample, which has 66,000 or so clones, over 75% seen once. This CDR3 has 15 residues. The V gene's germline CDR1 is MGHRA and CDR2 YSYEKL. With 1 base removed from V and 1 base from J, the gap between germline ends came to 10 bases. These data belong to a study of T cell changes during pregnancy in multiple sclerosis. The sequence was collected from a female donor with multiple sclerosis, enrolled in a pregnancy study. The V gene is TRBV4-1, the J gene TRBJ1-1; D gene uncertain. Specimen: CD8+ T cells from peripheral blood mononuclear cells, collected before pregnancy. As DNA, the CDR3 is TGCGCCAGCAGCCAAGGCTCAAACAGGAACACTGAAGCTTTCTTT. The encoded protein is CASSQGSNRNTEAFF.